The 18 T cell receptor beta chains below were found in one sample sequenced in a study of blood T cell repertoires in COVID-19. Profiled with immunoSEQ multiplex PCR; TCRdb holds only in-frame clones, not every one. Of 150,000 to 200,000 clones in the sample, around 85% were seen once. The sequencing input was peripheral blood. All receptors derive from a human donor with acute or convalescent COVID-19. The donor label of this sample is uncertain.

J is TRBJ1-2 and V is TRBV2; TRBD1 aligns across 9 bases. The CDR3 length is 13 residues. The V segment lost 5 bases and the J segment 3 bases; nucleotides outside the gene matches: 1. CDR1 SNHLY and CDR2 FYNNEI come from the germline V gene. The CDR3: CASSTGGDYGYTF. The CDR3 DNA reads as TGTGCCAGCAGTACAGGGGGCGACTATGGCTACACCTTC.

This clone was seen only once. The chain couples TRBV19 to TRBJ1-5, with a tentative D call TRBD1 (5 bases). The CDR3 covers 14 residues. Trimming cost V 9 bases and J 5 bases, with 17 bases left between them. Germline-derived CDR1 and CDR2 are LNHDA and SQIVND (reference sequence). The CDR3 DNA is TGTGCCAGCCGTTGGGCAGGGAATGATCAGCCCCAGCATTTT. Translation: CASRWAGNDQPQHF.

The V gene is TRBV5-4, the J gene TRBJ2-7; no firm D call. V gave up 4 bases and J gave up 0 bases, with 5 bases separating them. Per the germline V gene, CDR1 is SGHNT and CDR2 is YYREEE (reference sequence). The CDR3 runs to 12 residues. The CDR3 region is CASSPNSYEQYF. In DNA form, the CDR3 reads TGTGCCAGCAGCCCCAACTCCTACGAGCAGTACTTC.

V is TRBV24-1 and J is TRBJ2-3; 10 bases map to TRBD1. The CDR3 is 16 amino acids. Trimming cost V 4 bases and J 2 bases; bases outside gene matches: 5. Germline V gene lookup returns CDR1 KGHDR and CDR2 SFDVKD. The CDR3 region has the DNA TGTGCCACCAGTGACACCGGGACAGGGGACACAGATACGCAGTATTTT. Residues: CATSDTGTGDTDTQYF.

This clone has just a few counts. The chain combines TRBV2 with TRBJ2-2, with 9 bases matching TRBD1. CDR3 length: 15 residues. J was trimmed by 1 base and V by 6 bases; bases with no gene match: 3. The germline V gene encodes CDR1 SNHLY and CDR2 FYNNEI. In DNA form, the CDR3 reads TGTGCCAGCAGAGGGACAGGGCGGAACACCGGGGAGCTGTTTTTT. Translating gives CASRGTGRNTGELFF.

This chain connects TRBV28 to TRBJ2-1; possibly TRBD2 for D (6 bases). Germline V gives CDR1 MDHEN, CDR2 SYDVKM. V was clipped by 2 bases and J by 2 bases, with 10 bases between them. The length of the CDR3 is 15 residues. This CDR3 reads CASSLRGAPYNEQFF. Here the CDR3 DNA reads TGTGCCAGCAGTTTACGCGGGGCACCCTACAATGAGCAGTTCTTC.

The chain uses TRBV6-5 and TRBJ2-3; D unresolved. In germline, CDR1 is MNHEY, CDR2 SVGAGI. The CDR3 totals 15 residues. The V end lost 2 bases, the J end lost 0 bases, and 9 bases lay between the germline ends. The CDR3 coding sequence is TGTGCCAGCAGTTACCTTCCGTCTAGCACAGATACGCAGTATTTT. Protein sequence: CASSYLPSSTDTQYF.

The chain employs TRBV6-1 and TRBJ1-2; 7 bases align to TRBD1. V lost 0 bases to trimming and J lost 4 bases; unmatched junction nucleotides: 14. The CDR3 runs to 18 residues. The germline V gene encodes CDR1 MNHNS and CDR2 SASEGT. As DNA, the CDR3 is TGTGCCAGCAGTGAAGCGCACGCCCGGGACAGAACGATCTATGGCTACACCTTC. Protein sequence: CASSEAHARDRTIYGYTF.

The CDR3 spells CASSLEGGDGYTF. Written as DNA, the CDR3 is TGTGCCAGCAGCTTAGAAGGGGGCGATGGCTACACCTTC. The rearrangement joins TRBV7-8 to TRBJ1-2, with TRBD1 identical over 7 bases. With 1 base clipped from V and 6 bases from J, the junction kept 2 bases outside the gene matches. Germline V gene sequence: CDR1 SGHVS, CDR2 FQNEAQ. This CDR3 has 13 amino acids.

This chain joins TRBV3-1 (or the pseudogene TRBV3-2) and TRBJ2-5, with 12 bases aligning to TRBD1. Trimming at V came to 5 bases and at J to 4 bases, leaving 5 bases not matched to a gene. The CDR3 loop spans 15 amino acids. Germline loops: CDR1 LGHDT, CDR2 YNNKEL (reference sequence). CDR3 sequence reads: CASSEGQGAVETQYF. CDR3 coding DNA: TGTGCCAGCAGCGAGGGACAGGGGGCGGTAGAGACCCAGTACTTC.

V is TRBV6-5 and J is TRBJ1-4; 7 bases agree with TRBD1. Germline V gene data show CDR1 as MNHEY and CDR2 as SVGAGI. The CDR3 contains 14 residues. V lost 5 bases, J lost 5 bases, and 5 bases stayed unmatched. CDR3 bases: TGTGCCAGCAGTCCGACAGGGCCCAATGAAAAACTGTTTTTT. It translates to CASSPTGPNEKLFF.

The chain employs TRBV4-3 and TRBJ2-2; D ambiguous. Germline CDR1 reads LGHNA; CDR2 reads YSLEER. The CDR3 loop spans 16 amino acids. Deletions cut 0 bases from V and 5 bases from J, with 13 bases between. Here the CDR3 reads CASSQDRWRATGELFF. For the CDR3, the DNA is TGCGCCAGCAGCCAAGATAGATGGCGAGCGACCGGGGAGCTGTTTTTT.

The chain couples TRBV6-5 to TRBJ2-7, with D possibly TRBD1 on 6 matching bases. Germline V lookup: CDR1 MNHEY, CDR2 SVGAGI. The germline V and J ends were trimmed by 7 bases and 6 bases, with 10 bases remaining between them. The CDR3 has 11 residues. For the CDR3, the DNA is TGTGCCAGCACAAGAGGGGGCGAGCAGTACTTC. Residues: CASTRGGEQYF.

This chain links TRBV11-3 with TRBJ2-6; the D gene is possibly TRBD1 (5 bases). Germline assignment: CDR1 SGHNT and CDR2 YENEEA. V gave up 5 bases and J gave up 4 bases, with 12 bases separating them. The CDR3 has 15 amino acids. The CDR3 bases are TGTGCCAGCAGCCGAAGGGGCTTGGGGGCCAACGTCCTGACTTTC. Residues: CASSRRGLGANVLTF.

This sequence joins TRBV5-8 and TRBJ1-1; D unclear. Trimming left V 4 bases short and J 1 base short, with 8 bases between. This CDR3 is built from 13 residues. Germline V CDR1 and CDR2: SGHTS, YDEGEE. The CDR3 DNA reads TGTGCCAGCAGCCTGAGACAGAACACTGAAGCTTTCTTT. Protein: CASSLRQNTEAFF.

V usage is TRBV6-2 or TRBV6-3 and J usage is TRBJ2-3; 7 bases agree with TRBD1. V was clipped by 6 bases and J by 0 bases; unmatched bases: 6. Germline V CDR1 and CDR2: MNHEY, SVGEGT. The CDR3 spans 15 residues. Written as DNA, the CDR3 is TGTGCCAGCAGCCGCGACAGGGTTAGCACAGATACGCAGTATTTT. Its translation is CASSRDRVSTDTQYF.

The V gene is TRBV27, the J gene TRBJ2-3; 9 nucleotides match TRBD1. This CDR3 spans 16 amino acids. J lost 2 bases, V lost 6 bases, and 9 bases had no gene match. Germline assignment: CDR1 MNHEY and CDR2 SMNVEV (reference sequence). CDR3 region: CASSPDRGGVTDTQYF. In nucleotides, the CDR3 is TGTGCCAGCAGCCCCGACAGGGGGGGAGTCACAGATACGCAGTATTTT.

The CDR3 sequence: CASSQDYRQARYEQYF. The CDR3 nucleotides read TGTGCCAGCAGCCAAGATTACAGACAGGCTCGCTACGAGCAGTACTTC. This chain connects TRBV4-2 to TRBJ2-7, with D possibly matching TRBD1 (6 bases). V lost 0 bases and J lost 3, with 15 bases in between. This CDR3 is built from 16 residues. Germline CDR1 and CDR2: LGHNA and YNFKEQ.